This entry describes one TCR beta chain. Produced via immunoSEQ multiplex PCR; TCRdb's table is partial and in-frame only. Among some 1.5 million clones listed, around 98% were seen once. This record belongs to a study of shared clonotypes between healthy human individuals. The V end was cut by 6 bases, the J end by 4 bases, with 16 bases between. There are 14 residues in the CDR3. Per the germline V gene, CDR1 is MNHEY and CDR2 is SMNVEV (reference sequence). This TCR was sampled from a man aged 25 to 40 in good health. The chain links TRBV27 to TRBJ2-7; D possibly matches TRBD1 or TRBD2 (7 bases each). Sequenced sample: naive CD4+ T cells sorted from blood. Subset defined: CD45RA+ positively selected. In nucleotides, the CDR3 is TGTGCCAGCAGCATAATCCAGGGGGGGTACGAGCAGTACTTC. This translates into CASSIIQGGYEQYF.